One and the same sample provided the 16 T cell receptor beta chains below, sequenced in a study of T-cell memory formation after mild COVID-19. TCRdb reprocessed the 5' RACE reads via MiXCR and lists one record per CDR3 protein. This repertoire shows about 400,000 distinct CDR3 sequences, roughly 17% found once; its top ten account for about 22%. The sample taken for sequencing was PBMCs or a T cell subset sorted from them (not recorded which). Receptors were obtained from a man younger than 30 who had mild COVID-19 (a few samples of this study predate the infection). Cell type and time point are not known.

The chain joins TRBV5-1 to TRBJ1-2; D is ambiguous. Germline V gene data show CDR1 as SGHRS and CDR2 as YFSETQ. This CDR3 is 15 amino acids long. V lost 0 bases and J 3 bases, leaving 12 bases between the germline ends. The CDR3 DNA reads TGCGCCAGCAGCTTGGCCCTGGGGATCGACTATGGCTACACCTTC. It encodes CASSLALGIDYGYTF.

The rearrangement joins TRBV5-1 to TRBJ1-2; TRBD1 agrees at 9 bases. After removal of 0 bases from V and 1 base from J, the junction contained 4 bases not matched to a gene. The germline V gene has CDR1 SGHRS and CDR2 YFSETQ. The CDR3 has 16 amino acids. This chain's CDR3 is CASSLVRDRDNYGYTF. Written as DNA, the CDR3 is TGCGCCAGCAGCTTGGTCCGGGACAGGGATAACTATGGCTACACCTTC.

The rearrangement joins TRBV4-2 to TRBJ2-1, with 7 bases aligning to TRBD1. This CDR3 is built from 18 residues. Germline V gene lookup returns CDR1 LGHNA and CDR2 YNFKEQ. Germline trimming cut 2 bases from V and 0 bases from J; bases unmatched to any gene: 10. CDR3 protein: CASSQYSFRDSSYNEQFF. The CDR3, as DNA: TGTGCCAGCAGCCAATATAGCTTTCGGGACAGCTCCTACAATGAGCAGTTCTTC.

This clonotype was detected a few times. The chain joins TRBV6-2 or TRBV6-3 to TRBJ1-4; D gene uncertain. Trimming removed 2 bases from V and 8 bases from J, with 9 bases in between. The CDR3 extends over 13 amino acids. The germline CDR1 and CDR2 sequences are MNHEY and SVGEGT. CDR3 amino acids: CASSYPRGEKLFF. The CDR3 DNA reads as TGTGCCAGCAGTTACCCGAGAGGCGAAAAACTGTTTTTT.

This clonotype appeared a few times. This CDR3 reads CASSKAPSYEQYV. The DNA of the CDR3 is TGTGCCAGCAGCAAGGCCCCAAGCTACGAGCAGTACGTC. V is TRBV21-1 and J is TRBJ2-7. TRBV21-1 has pseudogene status. This CDR3 is 13 amino acids long.

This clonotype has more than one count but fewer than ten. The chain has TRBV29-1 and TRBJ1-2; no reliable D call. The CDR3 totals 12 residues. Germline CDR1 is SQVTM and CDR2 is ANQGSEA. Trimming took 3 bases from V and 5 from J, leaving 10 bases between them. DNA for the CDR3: TGCAGCGTTGAGGGCCCCTCTTATGGCTACACCTTC. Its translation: CSVEGPSYGYTF.

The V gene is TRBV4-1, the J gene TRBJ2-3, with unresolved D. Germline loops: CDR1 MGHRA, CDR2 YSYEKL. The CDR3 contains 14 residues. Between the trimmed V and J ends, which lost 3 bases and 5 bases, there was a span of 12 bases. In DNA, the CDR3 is TGCGCCAGCAGCCAGTTTACAGCAAGAGATACGCAGTATTTT. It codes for CASSQFTARDTQYF.

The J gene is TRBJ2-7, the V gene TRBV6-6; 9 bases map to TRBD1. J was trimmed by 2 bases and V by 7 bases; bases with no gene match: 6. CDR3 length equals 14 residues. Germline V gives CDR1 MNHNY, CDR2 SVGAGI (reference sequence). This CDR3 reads CASITGTGTYEQYF. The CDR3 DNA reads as TGTGCCAGCATCACCGGGACAGGGACCTACGAGCAGTACTTC.

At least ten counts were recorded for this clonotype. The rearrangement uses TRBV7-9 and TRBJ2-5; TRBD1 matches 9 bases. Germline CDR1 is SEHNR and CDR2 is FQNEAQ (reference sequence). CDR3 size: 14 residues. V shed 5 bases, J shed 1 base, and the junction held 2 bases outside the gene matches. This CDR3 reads CASSPDRGQETQYF. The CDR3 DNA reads TGTGCCAGCAGCCCGGACAGGGGCCAAGAGACCCAGTACTTC.

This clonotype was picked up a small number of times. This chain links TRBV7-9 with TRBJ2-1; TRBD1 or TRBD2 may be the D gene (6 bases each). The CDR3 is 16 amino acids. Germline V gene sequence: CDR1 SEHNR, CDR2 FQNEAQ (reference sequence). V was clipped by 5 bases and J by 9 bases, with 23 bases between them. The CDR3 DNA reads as TGTGCCAGCAGCGCTCAGGGGAGCCTAGCGACCTCTGAGCAGTTCTTC. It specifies CASSAQGSLATSEQFF.

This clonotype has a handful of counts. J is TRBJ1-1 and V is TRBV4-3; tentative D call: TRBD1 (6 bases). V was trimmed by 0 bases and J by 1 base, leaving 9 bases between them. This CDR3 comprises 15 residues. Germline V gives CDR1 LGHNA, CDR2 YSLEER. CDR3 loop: CASSQDRGGNTEAFF. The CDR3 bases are TGCGCCAGCAGCCAAGATCGAGGGGGGAACACTGAAGCTTTCTTT.

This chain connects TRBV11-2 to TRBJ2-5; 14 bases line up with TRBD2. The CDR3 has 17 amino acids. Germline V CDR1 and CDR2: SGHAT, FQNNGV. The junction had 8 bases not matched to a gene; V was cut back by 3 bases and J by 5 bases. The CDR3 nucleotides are TGTGCCAGCAGCTTGGGGACTAGCGGGGGCCCTGCGGAGACCCAGTACTTC. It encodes CASSLGTSGGPAETQYF.

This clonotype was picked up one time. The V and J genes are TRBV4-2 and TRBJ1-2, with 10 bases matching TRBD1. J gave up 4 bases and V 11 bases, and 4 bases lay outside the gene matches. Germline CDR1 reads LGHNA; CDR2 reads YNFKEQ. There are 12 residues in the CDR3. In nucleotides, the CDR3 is TGTGCCGCCGGGACAGGGGCCTATGGCTACACCTTC. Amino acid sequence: CAAGTGAYGYTF.

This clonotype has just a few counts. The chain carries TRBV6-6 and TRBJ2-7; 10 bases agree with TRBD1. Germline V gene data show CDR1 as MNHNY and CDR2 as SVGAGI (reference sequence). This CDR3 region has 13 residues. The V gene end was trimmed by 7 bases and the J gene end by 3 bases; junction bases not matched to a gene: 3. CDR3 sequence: CASKGQGIYEQYF. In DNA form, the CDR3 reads TGTGCCAGCAAGGGACAGGGGATCTACGAGCAGTACTTC.

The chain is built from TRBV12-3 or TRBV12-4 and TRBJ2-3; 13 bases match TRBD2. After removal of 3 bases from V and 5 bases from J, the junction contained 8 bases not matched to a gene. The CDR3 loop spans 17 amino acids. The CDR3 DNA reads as TGTGCCAGCAGTTTCGTGACTAGCGGGGGGCCGGGAGATACGCAGTATTTT. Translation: CASSFVTSGGPGDTQYF.

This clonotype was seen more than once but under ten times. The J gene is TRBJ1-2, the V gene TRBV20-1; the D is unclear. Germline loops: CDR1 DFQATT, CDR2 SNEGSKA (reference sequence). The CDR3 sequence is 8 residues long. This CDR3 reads CRIPGNTF. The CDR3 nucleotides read TGCAGGATTCCGGGGAACACCTTC.